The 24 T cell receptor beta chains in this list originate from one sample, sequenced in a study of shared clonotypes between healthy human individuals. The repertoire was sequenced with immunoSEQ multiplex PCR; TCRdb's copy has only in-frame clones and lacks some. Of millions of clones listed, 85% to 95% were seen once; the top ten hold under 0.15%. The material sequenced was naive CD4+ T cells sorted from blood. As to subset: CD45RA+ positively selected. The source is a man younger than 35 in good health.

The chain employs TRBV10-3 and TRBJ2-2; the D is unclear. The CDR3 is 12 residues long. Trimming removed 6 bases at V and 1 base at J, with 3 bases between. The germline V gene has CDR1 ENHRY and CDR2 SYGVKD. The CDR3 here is CAISMNTGELFF. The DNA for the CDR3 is TGTGCCATCAGCATGAACACCGGGGAGCTGTTTTTT.

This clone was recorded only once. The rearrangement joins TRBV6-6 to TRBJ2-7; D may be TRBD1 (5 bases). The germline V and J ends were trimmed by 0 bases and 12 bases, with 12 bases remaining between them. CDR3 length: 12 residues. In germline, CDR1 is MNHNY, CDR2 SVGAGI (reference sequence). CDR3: CASSYSLTGTYF. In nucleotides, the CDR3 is TGTGCCAGCAGTTACTCCTTAACAGGAACGTACTTC.

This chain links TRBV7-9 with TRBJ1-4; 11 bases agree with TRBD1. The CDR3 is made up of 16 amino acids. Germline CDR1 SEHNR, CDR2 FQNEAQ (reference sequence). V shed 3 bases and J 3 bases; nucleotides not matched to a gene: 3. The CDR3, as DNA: TGTGCCAGCAGCTTCGGGGACAGGGGGGCTAATGAAAAACTGTTTTTT. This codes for CASSFGDRGANEKLFF.

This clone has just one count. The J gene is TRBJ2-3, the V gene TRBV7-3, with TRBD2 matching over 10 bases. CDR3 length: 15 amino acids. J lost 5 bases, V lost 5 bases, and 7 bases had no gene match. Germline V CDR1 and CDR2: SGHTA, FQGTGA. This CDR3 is CASSRSGGTGDTQYF. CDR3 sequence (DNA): TGTGCCAGCAGCCGTAGCGGGGGGACGGGAGATACGCAGTATTTT.

The CDR3 here is CASSPLRDSFYEQYF. CDR3 DNA sequence: TGTGCCAGCAGTCCCCTTAGGGACAGTTTCTACGAGCAGTACTTC. V and J are TRBV9 and TRBJ2-7; 7 bases are shared with TRBD1. This CDR3 region has 15 residues. The J segment lost 3 bases and the V segment lost 5 bases, leaving 11 bases of the junction unmatched. Germline assignment: CDR1 SGDLS and CDR2 YYNGEE.

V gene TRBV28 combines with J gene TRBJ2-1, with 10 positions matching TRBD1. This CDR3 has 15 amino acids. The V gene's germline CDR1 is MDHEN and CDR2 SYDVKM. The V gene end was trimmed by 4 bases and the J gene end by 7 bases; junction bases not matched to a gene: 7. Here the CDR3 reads CASSSPGQGSNEQFF. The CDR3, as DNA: TGTGCCAGCAGTTCCCCGGGACAGGGGTCGAATGAGCAGTTCTTC.

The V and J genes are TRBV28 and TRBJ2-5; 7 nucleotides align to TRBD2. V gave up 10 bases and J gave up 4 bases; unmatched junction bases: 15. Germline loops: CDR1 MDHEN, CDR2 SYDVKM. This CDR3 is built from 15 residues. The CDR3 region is CATSLPGGGPETQYF. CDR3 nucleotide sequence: TGTGCCACCTCATTGCCGGGCGGGGGTCCAGAGACCCAGTACTTC.

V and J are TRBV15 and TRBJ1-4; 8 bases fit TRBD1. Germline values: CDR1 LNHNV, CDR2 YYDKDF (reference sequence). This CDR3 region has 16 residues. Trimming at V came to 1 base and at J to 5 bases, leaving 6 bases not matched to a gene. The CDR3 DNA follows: TGTGCCACCAGCAGAGCGGGCAGGGGGCCCAATGAAAAACTGTTTTTT. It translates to CATSRAGRGPNEKLFF.

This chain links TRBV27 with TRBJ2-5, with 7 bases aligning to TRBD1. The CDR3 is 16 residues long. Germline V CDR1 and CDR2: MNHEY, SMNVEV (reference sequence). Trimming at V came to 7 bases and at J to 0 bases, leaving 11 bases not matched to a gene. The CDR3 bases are TGTGCCAGCAACCCAGGGGGACGTTCGTACCAAGAGACCCAGTACTTC. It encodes CASNPGGRSYQETQYF.

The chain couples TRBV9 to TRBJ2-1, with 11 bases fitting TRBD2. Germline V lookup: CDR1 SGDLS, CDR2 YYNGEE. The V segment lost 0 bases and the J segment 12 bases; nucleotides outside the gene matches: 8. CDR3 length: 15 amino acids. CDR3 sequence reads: CASSVDTSGGEGQFF. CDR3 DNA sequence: TGTGCCAGCAGCGTAGATACTAGCGGGGGCGAGGGGCAGTTCTTC.

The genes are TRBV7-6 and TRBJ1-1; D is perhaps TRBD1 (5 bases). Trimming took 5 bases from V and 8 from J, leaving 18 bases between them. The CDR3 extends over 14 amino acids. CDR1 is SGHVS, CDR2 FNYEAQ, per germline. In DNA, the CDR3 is TGTGCCAGCAGCCCGGAGGGGTGGGTCACGGAAGCTTTCTTT. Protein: CASSPEGWVTEAFF.

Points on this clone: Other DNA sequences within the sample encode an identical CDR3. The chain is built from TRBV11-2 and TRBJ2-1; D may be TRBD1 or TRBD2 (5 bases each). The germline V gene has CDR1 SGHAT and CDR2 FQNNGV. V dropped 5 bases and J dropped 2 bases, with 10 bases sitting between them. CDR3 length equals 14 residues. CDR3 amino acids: CASSLGVTYNEQFF. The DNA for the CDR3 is TGTGCCAGCAGCCTGGGGGTCACCTACAATGAGCAGTTCTTC.

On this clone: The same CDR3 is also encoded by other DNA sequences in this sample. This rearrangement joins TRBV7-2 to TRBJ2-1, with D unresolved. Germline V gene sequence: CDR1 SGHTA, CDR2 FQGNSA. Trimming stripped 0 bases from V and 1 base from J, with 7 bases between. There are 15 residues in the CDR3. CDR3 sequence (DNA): TGTGCCAGCAGCTTAGCAGGGATATCCTACAATGAGCAGTTCTTC. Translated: CASSLAGISYNEQFF.

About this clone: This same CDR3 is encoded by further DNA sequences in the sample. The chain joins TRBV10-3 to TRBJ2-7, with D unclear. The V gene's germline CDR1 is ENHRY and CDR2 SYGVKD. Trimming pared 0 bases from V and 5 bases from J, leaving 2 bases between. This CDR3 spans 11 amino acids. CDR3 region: CAISESDEQYF. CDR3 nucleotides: TGTGCCATCAGTGAGTCTGACGAGCAGTACTTC.

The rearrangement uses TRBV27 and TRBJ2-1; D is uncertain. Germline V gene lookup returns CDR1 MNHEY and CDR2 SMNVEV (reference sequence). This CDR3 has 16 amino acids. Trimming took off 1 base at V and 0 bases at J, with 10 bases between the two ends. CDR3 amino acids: CASSLWPPSSYNEQFF. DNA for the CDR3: TGTGCCAGCAGTTTATGGCCCCCGAGCTCCTACAATGAGCAGTTCTTC.

The CDR3 DNA sequence: TGTGCCAGCAGTGTCACGACAGGGAAGCGGGGCGAGCAGTACTTC. This gives the protein CASSVTTGKRGEQYF. The chain uses TRBV6-1 and TRBJ2-7, with D possibly called TRBD1 or TRBD2 (7 bases each). V gave up 4 bases and J gave up 6 bases, with 19 bases separating them. Looked up from germline, CDR1 is MNHNS and CDR2 is SASEGT. CDR3 length equals 15 residues.

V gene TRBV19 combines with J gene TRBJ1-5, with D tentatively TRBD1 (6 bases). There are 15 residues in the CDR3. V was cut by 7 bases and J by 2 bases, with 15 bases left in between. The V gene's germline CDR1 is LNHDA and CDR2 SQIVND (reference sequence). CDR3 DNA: TGTGCCAGTACGACGATAGCAGGGGGCAATCAGCCCCAGCATTTT. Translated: CASTTIAGGNQPQHF.

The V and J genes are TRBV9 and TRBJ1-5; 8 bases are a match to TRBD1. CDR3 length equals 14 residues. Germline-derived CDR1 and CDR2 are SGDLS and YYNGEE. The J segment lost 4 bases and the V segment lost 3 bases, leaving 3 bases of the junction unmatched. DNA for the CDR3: TGTGCCAGCAGCGACGGACAGGGAAATCAGCCCCAGCATTTT. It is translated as CASSDGQGNQPQHF.

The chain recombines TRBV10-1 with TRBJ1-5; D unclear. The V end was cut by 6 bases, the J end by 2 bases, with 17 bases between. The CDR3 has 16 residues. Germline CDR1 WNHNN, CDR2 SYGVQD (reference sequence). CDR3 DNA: TGCGCCAGCAGGGAGCGTTCGCAGGAAGGCAATCAGCCCCAGCATTTT. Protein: CASRERSQEGNQPQHF.

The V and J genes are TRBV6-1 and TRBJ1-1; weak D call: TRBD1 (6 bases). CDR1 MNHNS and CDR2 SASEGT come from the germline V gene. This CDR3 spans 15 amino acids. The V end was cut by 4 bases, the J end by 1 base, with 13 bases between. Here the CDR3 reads CASSAIQGGNTEAFF. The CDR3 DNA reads TGTGCCAGCAGTGCCATACAGGGTGGGAACACTGAAGCTTTCTTT.

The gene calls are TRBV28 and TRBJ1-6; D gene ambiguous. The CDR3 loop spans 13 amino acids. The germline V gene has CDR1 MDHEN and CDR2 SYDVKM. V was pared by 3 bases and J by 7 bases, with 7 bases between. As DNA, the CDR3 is TGTGCCAGCAGTTTTAATGGAAATTCACCCCTCCACTTT. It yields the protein CASSFNGNSPLHF.

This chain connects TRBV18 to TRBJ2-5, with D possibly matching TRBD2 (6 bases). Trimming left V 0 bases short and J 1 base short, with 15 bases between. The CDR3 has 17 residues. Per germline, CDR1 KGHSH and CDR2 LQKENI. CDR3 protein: CASSPPPQAGTQETQYF. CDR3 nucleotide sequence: TGTGCCAGCTCACCACCGCCACAAGCGGGTACCCAAGAGACCCAGTACTTC.

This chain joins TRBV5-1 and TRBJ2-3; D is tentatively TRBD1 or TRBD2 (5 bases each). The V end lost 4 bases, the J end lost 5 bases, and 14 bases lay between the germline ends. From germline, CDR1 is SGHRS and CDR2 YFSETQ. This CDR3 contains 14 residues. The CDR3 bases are TGCGCCAGCAGCCGAGGGGCTAGTGGAGATACGCAGTATTTT. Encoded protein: CASSRGASGDTQYF.

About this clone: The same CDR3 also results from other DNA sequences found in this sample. In DNA form, the CDR3 reads TGTGCCAGCAGCGTTGATAGGGGGGGCTACACCTTC. Protein: CASSVDRGGYTF. This sequence joins TRBV9 and TRBJ1-2, with D possibly TRBD1 on 6 matching bases. The CDR3 spans 12 residues. Germline V gene sequence: CDR1 SGDLS, CDR2 YYNGEE. V was trimmed by 2 bases and J by 8 bases, leaving 10 bases between them.